Listed below are T cell receptor beta chains from one sample, sequenced in a study of CD8 T cells in ankylosing spondylitis. TCRdb ran MiXCR on the 5' RACE reads and lists one entry per CDR3 protein. The table includes some 800,000 distinct CDR3 sequences, about an eighth detected once. The specimen sequenced was blood, either unsorted or a sorted T cell fraction (not recorded which). The receptor set was obtained from a male donor with ankylosing spondylitis. CDR3s include the opening cysteine and the closing phenylalanine or tryptophan. The D gene is left open where the match is weak. Clone size is not always given. Where it is, it says once, few, many or a class for expanded clones.

D gene	clone size	V gene	J gene	CDR3 protein	CDR3 DNA
NA	NA	TRBV11-1	TRBJ2-5	CASSLGSVSKEETQYF	TGTGCCAGCAGCTTGGGATCCGTGAGTAAAGAAGAGACCCAGTACTTC
NA	few	TRBV20-1	TRBJ1-5	CSASDGNSNQPQHF	TGCAGTGCCTCGGACGGAAATAGCAATCAGCCCCAGCATTTT
NA	NA	TRBV6-6	TRBJ1-5	CASSPLGKPQHF	TGTGCCAGCAGTCCTCTCGGGAAGCCCCAGCATTTT
NA	few	TRBV7-2	TRBJ1-1	CASSFMVDTEAFF	TGTGCCAGCAGCTTTATGGTGGACACTGAAGCTTTCTTT
TRBD1	few	TRBV7-2	TRBJ1-4	CASSLQTGVGEKLFF	TGTGCCAGCAGCTTGCAGACAGGGGTGGGTGAAAAACTGTTTTTT
NA	few	TRBV9	TRBJ2-7	CASSVGVTVTDEQYF	TGTGCCAGCAGCGTAGGGGTGACCGTTACGGACGAGCAGTACTTC
TRBD2	many	TRBV6-1	TRBJ2-7	CASSETSGPYEQYF	TGTGCCAGCAGTGAGACTAGCGGCCCCTACGAGCAGTACTTC
NA	few	TRBV29-1	TRBJ2-5	CSVYNLETQYF	TGCAGCGTTTATAACCTAGAGACCCAGTACTTC
NA	many	TRBV27	TRBJ2-4	CASSFGGLGNIQYF	TGTGCCAGCAGTTTCGGGGGGCTCGGAAACATTCAGTACTTC
TRBD2	NA	TRBV27	TRBJ2-1	CASVAGVIVDEQFF	TGTGCCAGCGTAGCGGGGGTTATAGTCGATGAGCAGTTCTTC
NA	few	TRBV20-1	TRBJ1-1	CSAVGPNTEAFF	TGCAGTGCCGTCGGGCCGAACACTGAAGCTTTCTTT
TRBD2	few	TRBV15	TRBJ2-1	CATSRIKGTSGGNEQFF	TGTGCCACCAGCAGAATTAAAGGGACTAGCGGGGGAAATGAGCAGTTCTTC
NA	NA	TRBV18	TRBJ2-7	CASSPPVERYEQYF	TGTGCCAGCTCACCCCCGGTGGAGCGGTACGAGCAGTACTTC
NA	few	TRBV6-5	TRBJ1-6	CASSYSVDYNSPLHF	TGTGCCAGCAGTTACTCGGTGGATTATAATTCACCCCTCCACTTT
TRBD2	few	TRBV18	TRBJ2-7	CASSLASGGHEQYF	TGTGCCAGCTCCCTGGCTAGCGGGGGACACGAGCAGTACTTC
NA	NA	TRBV4-3	TRBJ2-4	CASSQEWRGIQYF	TGCGCCAGCAGCCAAGAGTGGAGAGGCATTCAGTACTTC
NA	NA	TRBV20-1	TRBJ2-5	CSAKRNSETQYF	TGCAGTGCGAAGCGGAACTCGGAGACCCAGTACTTC
TRBD2	many	TRBV5-1	TRBJ2-1	CASSLGLAGGNEQFF	TGCGCCAGCAGCTTAGGACTAGCGGGAGGGAATGAGCAGTTCTTC
NA	many	TRBV12-3/TRBV12-4	TRBJ2-3	CASTKVADTQYF	TGTGCCAGCACCAAGGTGGCAGATACGCAGTATTTT
TRBD1	NA	TRBV10-3	TRBJ1-2	CAIGDRVYGYTF	TGTGCCATCGGGGACAGGGTCTATGGCTACACCTTC
NA	NA	TRBV7-2	TRBJ1-2	CASSITGINYGYTF	TGTGCCAGCAGCATAACAGGGATTAACTATGGCTACACCTTC
NA	many	TRBV20-1	TRBJ2-1	CSAVGYAINEQFF	TGCAGTGCAGTCGGGTATGCAATCAATGAGCAGTTCTTC
TRBD2	few	TRBV6-2/TRBV6-3	TRBJ2-3	CASSYYLTSGGADSGDTQYF	TGTGCCAGCAGTTACTACCTGACTAGCGGGGGGGCCGATAGTGGGGATACGCAGTATTTT
TRBD2	few	TRBV12-3/TRBV12-4	TRBJ2-2	CASSPEGRTSYYTGELFF	TGTGCCAGCAGTCCCGAGGGACGGACTAGCTATTACACCGGGGAGCTGTTTTTT